This T cell receptor (beta chain) was recorded in a study of T-cell reconstitution after alpha-beta-depleted transplantation in children. Preparation of the TCRbeta library involved a method that used unique molecular identifiers. TCRdb processed the PCR reads anew with MiXCR; each CDR3 protein has one entry. The data contain around 370,000 distinct CDR3 sequences, about 9.4% of them singletons. Only a few counts were recorded for this clonotype. The CDR3 covers 15 residues. Germline CDR1 is SGDLS and CDR2 is YYNGEE. The V end was cut by 3 bases, the J end by 3 bases, with 16 bases between. V usage is TRBV9 and J usage is TRBJ2-7, with D perhaps being TRBD1 or TRBD2 (5 bases each). The clonotype was recovered from a human donor who donated a stem cell graft to a child with acute lymphoblastic leukemia. The input for sequencing was PBMCs from the stem cell graft donor, taken from the stem cell graft. In DNA, the CDR3 is TGTGCCAGCAGCGCAGATCCGGGACGAGGCTACGAGCAGTACTTC. It translates to CASSADPGRGYEQYF.